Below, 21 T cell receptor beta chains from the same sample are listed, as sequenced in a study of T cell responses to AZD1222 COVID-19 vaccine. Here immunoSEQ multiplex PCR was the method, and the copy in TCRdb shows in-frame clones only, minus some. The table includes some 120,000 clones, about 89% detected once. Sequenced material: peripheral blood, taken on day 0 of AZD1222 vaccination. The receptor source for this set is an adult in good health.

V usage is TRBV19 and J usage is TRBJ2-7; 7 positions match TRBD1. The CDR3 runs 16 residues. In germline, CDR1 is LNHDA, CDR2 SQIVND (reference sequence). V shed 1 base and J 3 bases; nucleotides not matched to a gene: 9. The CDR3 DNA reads TGTGCCAGTAGTATAGGTACGACAGGGATTGTCTACGAGCAGTACTTC. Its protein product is CASSIGTTGIVYEQYF. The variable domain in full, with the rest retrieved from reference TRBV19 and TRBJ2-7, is DGGITQSPKYLFRKEGQNVTLSCEQNLNHDAMYWYRQDPGQGLRLIYYSQIVNDFQKGDIAEGYSVSREKKESFPLTVTSAQKNPTAFYLCASSIGTTGIVYEQYFGPGTRLTVT.

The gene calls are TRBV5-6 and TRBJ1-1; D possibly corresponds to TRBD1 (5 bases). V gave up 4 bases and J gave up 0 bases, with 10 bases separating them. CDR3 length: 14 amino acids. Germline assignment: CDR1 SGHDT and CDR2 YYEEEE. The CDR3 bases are TGTGCCAGCAGCAGACGACAGATGAACACTGAAGCTTTCTTT. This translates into CASSRRQMNTEAFF.

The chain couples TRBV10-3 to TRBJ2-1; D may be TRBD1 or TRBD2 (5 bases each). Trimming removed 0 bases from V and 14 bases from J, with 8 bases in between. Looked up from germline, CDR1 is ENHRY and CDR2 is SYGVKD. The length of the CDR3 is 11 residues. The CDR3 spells CAISESGREFF. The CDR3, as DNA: TGTGCCATCAGTGAGTCGGGGCGGGAGTTCTTC.

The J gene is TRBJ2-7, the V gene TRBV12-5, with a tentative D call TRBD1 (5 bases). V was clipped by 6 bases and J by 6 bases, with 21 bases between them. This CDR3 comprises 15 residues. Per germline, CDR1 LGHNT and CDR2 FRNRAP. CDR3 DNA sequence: TGTGCTAGTGGCCTAGGAAGGGTGGGGCTCCTCGAGCAGTACTTC. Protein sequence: CASGLGRVGLLEQYF.

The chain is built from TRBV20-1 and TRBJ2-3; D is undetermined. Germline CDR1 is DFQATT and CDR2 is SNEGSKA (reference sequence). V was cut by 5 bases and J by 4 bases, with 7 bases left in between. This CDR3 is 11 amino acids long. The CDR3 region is CSAPKSDTQYF. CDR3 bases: TGCAGTGCTCCCAAGTCAGATACGCAGTATTTT.

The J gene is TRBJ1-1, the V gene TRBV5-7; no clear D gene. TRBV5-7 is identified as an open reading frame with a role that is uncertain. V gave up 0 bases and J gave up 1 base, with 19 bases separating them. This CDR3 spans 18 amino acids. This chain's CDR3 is CASSLAGPRARKNTEAFF. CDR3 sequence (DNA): TGTGCCAGCAGCTTGGCCGGGCCCCGAGCACGGAAGAACACTGAAGCTTTCTTT.

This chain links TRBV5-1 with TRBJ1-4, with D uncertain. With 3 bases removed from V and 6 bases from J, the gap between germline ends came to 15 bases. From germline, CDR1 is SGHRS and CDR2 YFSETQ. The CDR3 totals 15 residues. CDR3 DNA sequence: TGCGCCAGCAGCTCCCTCGAGACCCCCGATGAAAAACTGTTTTTT. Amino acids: CASSSLETPDEKLFF.

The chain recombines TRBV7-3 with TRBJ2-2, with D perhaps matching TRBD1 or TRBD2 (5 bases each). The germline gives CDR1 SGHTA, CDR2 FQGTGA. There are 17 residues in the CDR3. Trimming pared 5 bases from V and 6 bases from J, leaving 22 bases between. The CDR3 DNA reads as TGTGCCAGCAGCACGCTACCGGGACCCCAGAGTGCCGGGGAGCTGTTTTTT. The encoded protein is CASSTLPGPQSAGELFF.

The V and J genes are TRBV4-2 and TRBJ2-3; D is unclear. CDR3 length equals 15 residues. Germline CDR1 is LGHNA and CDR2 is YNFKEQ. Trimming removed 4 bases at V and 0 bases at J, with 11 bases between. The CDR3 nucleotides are TGTGCCAGCAGCCCCGATCCGGTTAGCACAGATACGCAGTATTTT. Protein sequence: CASSPDPVSTDTQYF.

The CDR3 bases are TGTGCCAGCAGCCAAGAGTTGGGCTATGGCTACACCTTC. This encodes CASSQELGYGYTF. This sequence joins TRBV3-1 (or the pseudogene TRBV3-2) and TRBJ1-2; no definite D call. CDR1 LGHDT and CDR2 YNNKEL come from the germline V gene (reference sequence). The CDR3 consists of 13 residues. The germline V and J ends were trimmed by 0 bases and 4 bases, with 6 bases remaining between them.

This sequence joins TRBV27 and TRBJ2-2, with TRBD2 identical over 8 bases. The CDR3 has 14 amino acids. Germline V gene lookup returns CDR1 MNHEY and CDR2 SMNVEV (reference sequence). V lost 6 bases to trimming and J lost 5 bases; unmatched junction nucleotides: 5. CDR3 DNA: TGTGCCAGCAGATCGGGACTAGAGACCGGGGAGCTGTTTTTT. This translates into CASRSGLETGELFF.

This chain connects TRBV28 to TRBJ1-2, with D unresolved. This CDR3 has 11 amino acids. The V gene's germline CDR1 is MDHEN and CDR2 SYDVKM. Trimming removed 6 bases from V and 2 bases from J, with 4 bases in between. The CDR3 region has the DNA TGTGCCAGCAGGGGGAACTATGGCTACACCTTC. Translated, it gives CASRGNYGYTF.

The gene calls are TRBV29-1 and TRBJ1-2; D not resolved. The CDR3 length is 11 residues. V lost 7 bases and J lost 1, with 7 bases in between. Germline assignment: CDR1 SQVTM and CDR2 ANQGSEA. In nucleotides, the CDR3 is TGCAGCGAAAGGGATAACTATGGCTACACCTTC. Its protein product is CSERDNYGYTF.

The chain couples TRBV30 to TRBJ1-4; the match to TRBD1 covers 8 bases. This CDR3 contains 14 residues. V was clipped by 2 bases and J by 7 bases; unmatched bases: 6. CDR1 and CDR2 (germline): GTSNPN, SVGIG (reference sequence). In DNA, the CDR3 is TGTGCCTGGAGTAGAGGACAGGGAGGTGAAAAACTGTTTTTT. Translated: CAWSRGQGGEKLFF.

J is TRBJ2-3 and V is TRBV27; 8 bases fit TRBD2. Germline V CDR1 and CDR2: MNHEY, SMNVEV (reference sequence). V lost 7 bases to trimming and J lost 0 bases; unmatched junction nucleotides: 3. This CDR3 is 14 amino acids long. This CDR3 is CASKPSGSTDTQYF. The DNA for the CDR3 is TGTGCCAGCAAGCCTAGCGGGAGCACAGATACGCAGTATTTT.

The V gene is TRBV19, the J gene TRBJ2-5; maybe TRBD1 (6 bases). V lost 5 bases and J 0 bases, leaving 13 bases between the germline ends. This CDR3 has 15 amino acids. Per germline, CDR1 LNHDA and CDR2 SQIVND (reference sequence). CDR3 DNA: TGTGCCAGTAGTCACCCGACAGGAGACCAAGAGACCCAGTACTTC. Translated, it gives CASSHPTGDQETQYF.

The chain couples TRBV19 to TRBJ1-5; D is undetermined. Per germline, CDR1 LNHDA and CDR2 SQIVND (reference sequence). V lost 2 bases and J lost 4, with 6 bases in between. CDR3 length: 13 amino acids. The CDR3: CASSIRQNQPQHF. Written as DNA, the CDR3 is TGTGCCAGTAGTATAAGGCAAAATCAGCCCCAGCATTTT. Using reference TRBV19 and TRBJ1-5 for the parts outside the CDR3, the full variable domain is DGGITQSPKYLFRKEGQNVTLSCEQNLNHDAMYWYRQDPGQGLRLIYYSQIVNDFQKGDIAEGYSVSREKKESFPLTVTSAQKNPTAFYLCASSIRQNQPQHFGDGTRLSIL.

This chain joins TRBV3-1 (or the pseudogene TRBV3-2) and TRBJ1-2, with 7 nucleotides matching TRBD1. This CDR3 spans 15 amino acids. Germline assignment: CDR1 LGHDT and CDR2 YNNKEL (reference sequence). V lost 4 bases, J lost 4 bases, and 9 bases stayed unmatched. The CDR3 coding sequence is TGTGCCAGCAGCCCCTCGACAGGGAATATCTATGGCTACACCTTC. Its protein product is CASSPSTGNIYGYTF.

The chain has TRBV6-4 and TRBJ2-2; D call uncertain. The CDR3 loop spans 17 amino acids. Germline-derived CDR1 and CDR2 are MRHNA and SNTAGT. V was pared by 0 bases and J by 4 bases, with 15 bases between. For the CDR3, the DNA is TGTGCCAGCAGTGACTCTCCCCGCCGGCCGGGCACCGGGGAGCTGTTTTTT. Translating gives CASSDSPRRPGTGELFF.

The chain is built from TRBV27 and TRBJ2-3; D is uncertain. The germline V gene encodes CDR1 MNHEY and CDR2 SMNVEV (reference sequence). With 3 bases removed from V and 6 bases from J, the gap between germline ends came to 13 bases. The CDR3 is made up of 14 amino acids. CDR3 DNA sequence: TGTGCCAGCAGTTTTGGTCGGCATCGGGATACGCAGTATTTT. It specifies CASSFGRHRDTQYF.

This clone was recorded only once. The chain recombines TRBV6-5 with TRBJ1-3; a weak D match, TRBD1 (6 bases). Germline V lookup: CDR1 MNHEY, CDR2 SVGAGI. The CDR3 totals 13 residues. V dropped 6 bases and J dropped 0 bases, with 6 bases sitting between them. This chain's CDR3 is CASRTGSGNTIYF. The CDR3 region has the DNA TGTGCCAGCAGGACAGGCTCTGGAAACACCATATATTTT.